These T cell receptor beta chains were read from a single sample in a study of blood T cell repertoires in COVID-19. Assay used: immunoSEQ multiplex PCR; TCRdb lists only in-frame clones, some missing. The sample lists 160,000 or so clones, around 79% occurring once. Sequencing was performed on peripheral blood. The receptor set was obtained from a woman aged 55-70 years with COVID-19, enrolled during active disease. The CDR3 runs from the conserved cysteine through the conserved F or W. D genes are given only for firm matches. Not all rows give a size; the values are once, few, many and, for expanded clones, a class.

TRBD2 | TRBJ2-3 | - | TRBV2 | TGTGCCAGCAGTAATCGGCGGGAGGTAGATACGCAGTATTTT | CASSNRREVDTQYF
TRBD1 | TRBJ2-7 | - | TRBV28 | TGTGCCACCACCGCTTCCGGGACAGGGGACTACGAGCAGTACTTC | CATTASGTGDYEQYF
TRBD2 | TRBJ2-2 | - | TRBV3-1/TRBV3-2 | TGTGCCAGCAGCCAAGTGTGGGGAGGGACCGGGGAGCTGTTTTTT | CASSQVWGGTGELFF
TRBD1 | TRBJ1-3 | few | TRBV25-1 | TGTGCCAGCAGTCCTATGACAGGGCTGGTAGGAAACACCATATATTTT | CASSPMTGLVGNTIYF
- | TRBJ1-2 | - | TRBV28 | TGTGCCAGCAGTCCCAGCGTGGTTAACTATGGCTACACCTTC | CASSPSVVNYGYTF
TRBD2 | TRBJ2-3 | - | TRBV18 | TGTGCCAGCTCACCGGGACTAGCGGGGACAGATACGCAGTATTTT | CASSPGLAGTDTQYF
TRBD1 | TRBJ1-4 | - | TRBV3-1/TRBV3-2 | TGTGCCAGCAGCCAGGGGACAGGGTTTTTTGAAAAACTGTTTTTT | CASSQGTGFFEKLFF
- | TRBJ2-2 | - | TRBV3-1/TRBV3-2 | TGTGCCAGCAGCCAAAACACGAACACCGGGGAGCTGTTTTTT | CASSQNTNTGELFF
TRBD1 | TRBJ1-6 | - | TRBV25-1 | TGTGCCAGCAGCCGGACAGGGGGCTATTCACCCCTCCACTTT | CASSRTGGYSPLHF
TRBD2 | TRBJ2-7 | - | TRBV28 | TGTGCCAGCAGTTTATGGACTAGCGGGACTCGGAAAGAGCAGTACTTC | CASSLWTSGTRKEQYF
- | TRBJ2-5 | - | TRBV5-5 | TGTGCCAGCAGCTTTCTTTCAGGAGAGACCCAGTACTTC | CASSFLSGETQYF